This T cell receptor beta chain was sequenced for a study of T cells in Graves' hyperthyroidism and ophthalmopathy. Study at large: The authors collected peripheral blood at initial diagnosis, before any treatment. Study conclusions and caveats: By a 13 V-J model, ophthalmopathy was set apart from stable hyperthyroidism.

This clonotype turned up a few times. Its antigen is currently unknown. Germline V gene data show CDR1 as DFQATT and CDR2 as SNEGSKA (reference sequence). Trimming at V came to 6 bases and at J to 8 bases, leaving 11 bases not matched to a gene. This CDR3 is 14 amino acids long. From RNA transcripts, TCR beta CDR3 regions were amplified. The TCR CDR3 was amplified in a first-round RT-PCR using the HTBI primer set. TCRdb reprocessed the multiplex PCR reads via MiXCR and lists one record per CDR3 protein. The sample consists of about 710,000 distinct CDR3 sequences, 15% to 20% of them appearing once. When ophthalmopathy did not progress within 18 months, Graves' hyperthyroidism was considered stable. For the diagnoses, clinical symptoms, serum thyroxine and TRAb, thyroid ultrasound and orbital computed tomography were used.

The sequenced sample consisted of blood. This sequence joins TRBV20-1 and TRBJ1-4; TRBD1 aligns across 8 bases. This sequence was found in a man aged 18 to 29 with Graves' hyperthyroidism. This CDR3 is CSAQDRGVQEKLFF. CDR3 coding DNA: TGCAGTGCGCAAGACAGGGGAGTACAGGAAAAACTGTTTTTT.